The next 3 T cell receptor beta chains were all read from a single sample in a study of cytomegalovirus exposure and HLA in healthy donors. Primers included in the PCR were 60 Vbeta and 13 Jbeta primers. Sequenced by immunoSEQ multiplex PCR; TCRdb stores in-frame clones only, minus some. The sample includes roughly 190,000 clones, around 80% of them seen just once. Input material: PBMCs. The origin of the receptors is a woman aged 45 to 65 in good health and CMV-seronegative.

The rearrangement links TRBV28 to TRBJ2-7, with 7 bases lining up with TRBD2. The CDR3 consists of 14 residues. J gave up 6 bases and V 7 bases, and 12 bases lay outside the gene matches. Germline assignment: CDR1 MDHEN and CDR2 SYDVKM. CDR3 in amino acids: CASTLGGVPTEQYF. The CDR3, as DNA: TGTGCCAGCACCCTGGGGGGGGTCCCGACCGAGCAGTACTTC.

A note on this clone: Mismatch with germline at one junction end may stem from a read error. CDR3 amino acids: CSSSLEPKTEAFF. CDR3 nucleotides: TGTTCCAGCAGCTTGGAGCCGAAAACTGAAGCTTTCTTT. The J gene is TRBJ1-1, the V gene TRBV7-9; no clear D gene. Germline values: CDR1 SEHNR, CDR2 FQNEAQ (reference sequence). CDR3 length: 13 residues.

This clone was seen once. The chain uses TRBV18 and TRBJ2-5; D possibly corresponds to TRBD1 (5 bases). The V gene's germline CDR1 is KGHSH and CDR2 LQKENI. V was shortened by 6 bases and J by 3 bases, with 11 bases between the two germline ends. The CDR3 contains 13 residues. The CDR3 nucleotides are TGTGCCAGCTCTACCGACAGCGAAGAGACCCAGTACTTC. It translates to CASSTDSEETQYF.